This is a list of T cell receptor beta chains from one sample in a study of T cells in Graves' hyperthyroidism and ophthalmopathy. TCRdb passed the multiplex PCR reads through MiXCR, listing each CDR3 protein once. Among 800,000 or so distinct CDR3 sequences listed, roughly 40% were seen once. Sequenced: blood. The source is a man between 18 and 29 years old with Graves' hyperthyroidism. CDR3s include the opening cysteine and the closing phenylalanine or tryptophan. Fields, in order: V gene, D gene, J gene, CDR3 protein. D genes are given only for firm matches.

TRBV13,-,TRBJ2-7,CASSLEGHGVHEQYF
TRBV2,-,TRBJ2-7,CASSPRGNEQYF
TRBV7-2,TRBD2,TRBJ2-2,CASSFGGAGTGELFF
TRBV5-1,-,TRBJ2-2,CASSLAQGPNTGELFF
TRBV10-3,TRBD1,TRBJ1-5,CAITRDRDQPQHF
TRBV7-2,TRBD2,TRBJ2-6,CASSLRLADPSGANVLTF
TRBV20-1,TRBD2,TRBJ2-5,CSALTSGETQYF
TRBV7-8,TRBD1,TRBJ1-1,CASSPGRGRGTQAFF
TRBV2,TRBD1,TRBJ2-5,CASRESTGLAETQYF
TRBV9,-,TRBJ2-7,CASTRRDMAHEQYF
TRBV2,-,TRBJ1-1,CASQQGRNTEAFF
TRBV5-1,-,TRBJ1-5,CASSLAGAGSNQPQHF
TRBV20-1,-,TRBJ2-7,CSATPRDAIYEQYF
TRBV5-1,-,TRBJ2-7,CASSFRQPSYEQYF
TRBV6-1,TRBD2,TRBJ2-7,CASSRAGGTSEQYF
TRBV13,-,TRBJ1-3,CASTSPSGGAGNTIYF
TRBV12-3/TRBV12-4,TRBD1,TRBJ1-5,CASSIRDRGQPQHF
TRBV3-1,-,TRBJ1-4,CASSDGLGTNEKLFF
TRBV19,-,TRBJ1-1,CASKWTANTEAFF
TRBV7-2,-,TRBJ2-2,CASSRDLPANTGELFF
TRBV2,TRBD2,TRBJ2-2,CASSEVPRGGLGELFF
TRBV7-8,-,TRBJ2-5,CASSQGAQETQYF
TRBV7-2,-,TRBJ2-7,CASRPEGGWVEQYF
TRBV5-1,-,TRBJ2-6,CASSLVGDGSSGANVLTF
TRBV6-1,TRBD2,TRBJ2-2,CASSPRTSGSRELFF
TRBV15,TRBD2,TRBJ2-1,CATSSRTSYNEQFF
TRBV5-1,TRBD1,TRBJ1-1,CASSRGQQNTEAFF
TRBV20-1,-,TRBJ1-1,CSATDRRLQGAFF
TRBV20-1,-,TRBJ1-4,CSTSSWADGGEKLFF
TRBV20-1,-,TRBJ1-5,CSARRGFFNQPQHF